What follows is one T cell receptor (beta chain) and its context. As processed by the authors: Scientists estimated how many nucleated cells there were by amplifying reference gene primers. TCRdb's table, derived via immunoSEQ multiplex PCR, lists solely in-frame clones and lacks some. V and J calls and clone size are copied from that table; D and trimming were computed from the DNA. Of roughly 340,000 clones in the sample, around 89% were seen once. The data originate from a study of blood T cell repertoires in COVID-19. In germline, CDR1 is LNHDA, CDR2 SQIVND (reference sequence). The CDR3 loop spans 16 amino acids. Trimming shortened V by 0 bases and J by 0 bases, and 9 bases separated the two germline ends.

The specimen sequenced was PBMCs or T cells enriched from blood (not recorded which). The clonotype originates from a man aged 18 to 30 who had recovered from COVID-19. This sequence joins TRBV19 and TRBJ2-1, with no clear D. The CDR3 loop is CASSIELSRSYNEQFF. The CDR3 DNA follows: TGTGCCAGTAGTATAGAACTTAGCCGCTCCTACAATGAGCAGTTCTTC.